The table lists the clone carrying this T cell receptor (beta chain) with a count of one. Its specificity is unknown. This sample stems from a study of T cell responses to AZD1222 COVID-19 vaccine. Trimming took 2 bases from V and 4 from J, leaving 14 bases between them. This CDR3 is built from 15 residues. Germline V lookup: CDR1 LGHNA, CDR2 YNFKEQ. Clones were sequenced by immunoSEQ multiplex PCR, and TCRdb holds only the in-frame ones, with some missing. The sample includes 150,000 to 200,000 clones, about 94% seen only once; the top ten take over 7.5%. Notes on the study in general: Females made up more of the donors, who were largely white British, and clonal diversity may have come out too low. The peak T cell response came first, and repertoires were sampled only after it.

The chain employs TRBV4-2 and TRBJ1-2, with D possibly TRBD1 on 5 matching bases. The origin of this receptor is an adult in good health. The sequences come from peripheral blood, collected on day 0 of AZD1222 vaccination. CDR3: CASSQSPGTGYGYTF. DNA for the CDR3: TGTGCCAGCAGCCAATCCCCCGGGACGGGCTATGGCTACACCTTC.